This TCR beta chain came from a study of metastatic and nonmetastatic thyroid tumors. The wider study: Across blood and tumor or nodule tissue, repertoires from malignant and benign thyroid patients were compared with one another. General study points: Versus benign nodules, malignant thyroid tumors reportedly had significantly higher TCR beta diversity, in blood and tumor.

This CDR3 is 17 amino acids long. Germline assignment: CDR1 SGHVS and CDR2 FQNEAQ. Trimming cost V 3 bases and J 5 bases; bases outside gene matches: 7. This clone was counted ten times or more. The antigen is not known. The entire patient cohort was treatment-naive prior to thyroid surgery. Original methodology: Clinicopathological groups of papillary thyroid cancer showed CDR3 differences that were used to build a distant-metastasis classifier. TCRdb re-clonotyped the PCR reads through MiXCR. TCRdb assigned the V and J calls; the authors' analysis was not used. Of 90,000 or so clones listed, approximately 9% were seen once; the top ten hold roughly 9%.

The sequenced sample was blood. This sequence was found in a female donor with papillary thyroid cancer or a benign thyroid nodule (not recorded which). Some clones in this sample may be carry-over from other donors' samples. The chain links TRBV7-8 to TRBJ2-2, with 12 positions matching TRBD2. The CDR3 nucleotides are TGTGCCAGCAGCTTCACTAGCGGGGGGTTAGGGACCGGGGAGCTGTTTTTT. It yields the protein CASSFTSGGLGTGELFF.